Listed below are T cell receptor beta chains from one sample, sequenced in a study of shared clonotypes between healthy human individuals. TCRdb's table, derived via immunoSEQ multiplex PCR, lists solely in-frame clones and lacks some. The table lists about a million clones, about 75% of them singletons. The material sequenced was memory CD4+ T cells sorted from blood. Receptors were obtained from a man aged 18 to 29 in good health. Each CDR3 is given with its conserved first and last residue. D genes are given only for firm matches. The size of a clone is reported for some rows only, either as once, few or many, or as a class for expanded clones.

D gene	V gene	clone size	J gene	CDR3 DNA	CDR3 protein
TRBD1	TRBV6-1	.	TRBJ2-7	TGTGCCAGCAGTGAAGCGCCAGGGGGCGGTTACGAGCAGTACTTC	CASSEAPGGGYEQYF
.	TRBV9	few	TRBJ1-6	TGTGCCAGCAGCGACTCGTGGGGGGATTATTCACCCCTCCACTTT	CASSDSWGDYSPLHF
.	TRBV4-1	once	TRBJ2-6	TGCGCCAGCAGCCTAGCGGTCTCTGGGGCCAACGTCCTGACTTTC	CASSLAVSGANVLTF
TRBD1	TRBV5-5	.	TRBJ2-7	TGTGCCAGCAGCTTCCGGGACAGGGGGACCTACGAGCAGTACTTC	CASSFRDRGTYEQYF
TRBD1	TRBV6-1	once	TRBJ2-7	TGTGCCAGCGCGACAGGGGGCTCCTACGAGCAGTACTTC	CASATGGSYEQYF
.	TRBV18	.	TRBJ1-4	TGTGCCAGCTCACCGGCACAGGGAAATGAAAAACTGTTTTTT	CASSPAQGNEKLFF
.	TRBV11-2	few	TRBJ2-2	TGTGCCAGCAGTCACACCGGGGAGCTGTTTTTT	CASSHTGELFF
.	TRBV4-2	many	TRBJ1-2	TGTGCCAGCAGCCAAGTGGGGGGAGCTAACTATGGCTACACCTTC	CASSQVGGANYGYTF
TRBD1	TRBV18	.	TRBJ2-2	TGTGCCAGCTCACCACCGGGACAGGGCAGAGGCACCGGGGAGCTGTTTTTT	CASSPPGQGRGTGELFF
TRBD2	TRBV5-4	.	TRBJ2-5	TGTGCCAGCCGCACGGGAGGGACTAGGGAGGAGACCCAGTACTTC	CASRTGGTREETQYF
.	TRBV5-1	.	TRBJ2-7	TGCGCCAGCAGCTTTCCGGAGGGCAGCTACGAGCAGTACTTC	CASSFPEGSYEQYF
.	TRBV5-1	.	TRBJ2-6	TGCGCCAGCAAGGACAGCTCTGGGGCCAACGTCCTGACTTTC	CASKDSSGANVLTF
TRBD2	TRBV7-9	once	TRBJ2-1	TGTGCCAGCAGCTTATCCAGCGGGGGGTGGCATGAGCAGTTCTTC	CASSLSSGGWHEQFF
.	TRBV28	.	TRBJ2-3	TGTGCCAGCACCAACCCCACAGATACGCAGTATTTT	CASTNPTDTQYF
.	TRBV2	.	TRBJ2-1	TGTGCCAGCAGACAGGGGGGGACCAATGAGCAGTTCTTC	CASRQGGTNEQFF
.	TRBV5-6	.	TRBJ1-2	TGTGCCAGCAGCCCGGGGGGGGTCCCCCACATTAGTGGCTACACCTTC	CASSPGGVPHISGYTF
TRBD1	TRBV5-1	.	TRBJ2-7	TGCGCCAGCAGCCCCCAGGCCCCTGGACAGGGGAGTACCGAGCAGTACTTC	CASSPQAPGQGSTEQYF
.	TRBV2	.	TRBJ1-2	TGTGCCAGCAGTGAAGGGATGGGAGGCTACACCTTC	CASSEGMGGYTF
.	TRBV9	.	TRBJ2-3	TGTGCCAGCAGCGTAGACGGGGGAGGTACAGATACGCAGTATTTT	CASSVDGGGTDTQYF
.	TRBV7-3	many	TRBJ2-3	TGTGCCAGCAGCTTAAGGGAACAGACAGATACGCAGTATTTT	CASSLREQTDTQYF
.	TRBV29-1	.	TRBJ2-7	TGCAGCGGCCTTTTTTCCTACGAGCAGTACTTC	CSGLFSYEQYF
TRBD2	TRBV2	.	TRBJ2-5	TGTGCCAGCACCGGAGGTCCGGTAGCGGGGAGACAAGAGACCCAGTACTTC	CASTGGPVAGRQETQYF
.	TRBV2	.	TRBJ1-1	TGTGCCAGCAGACACAGGACGACTCTGGCTGAAGCTTTCTTT	CASRHRTTLAEAFF
.	TRBV30	once	TRBJ2-5	TGTGCCTGGAGTGTTTGGGACAAGTACCAAGAGACCCAGTACTTC	CAWSVWDKYQETQYF
.	TRBV7-9	.	TRBJ1-1	TGTGCCAGCACCCTCGGAGGGTCCACTGAAGCTTTCTTT	CASTLGGSTEAFF
.	TRBV18	.	TRBJ2-3	TGTGCCAGCTCACCAAAAGGGCCCTTGACAGATACGCAGTATTTT	CASSPKGPLTDTQYF
TRBD1	TRBV6-6	.	TRBJ2-7	TGTGCCAGCAAGCGGGACAGGGATTCCTACGAGCAGTACTTC	CASKRDRDSYEQYF
.	TRBV5-1	.	TRBJ1-4	TGCGCCAGCAGCAGTGGACGGAGCCTGCTTTCAACTAATGAAAAACTGTTTTTT	CASSSGRSLLSTNEKLFF
.	TRBV7-2	.	TRBJ1-3	TGTGCCAGCAGCTTAGTGGCGGCAGGAAACACCATATATTTT	CASSLVAAGNTIYF
.	TRBV7-2	.	TRBJ2-7	TGTGCCAGCAGCTTACATGCGGGGTCCTACGAGCAGTACTTC	CASSLHAGSYEQYF